This passage covers 24 T cell receptor beta chains from one sample sequenced in a study of human T cells and chemical hapten exposure. TCRdb reprocessed the RACE reads with MiXCR, giving one entry per CDR3 protein. The sample shows about 160,000 distinct CDR3 sequences, about 30% of them seen only once. Described time point: patch test 3, about 24 weeks after DPC sensitization. Sample treatment: therapeutic diphenylcyclopropenone sensitization with weekly scalp DPC. Sequencing was performed on whole blood, taken in connection with sensitization to the hapten diphenylcyclopropenone (DPC). Receptor source: a woman aged 18-29 years with alopecia areata. Some clones in this sample may be carry-over from other donors' samples.

V usage is TRBV20-1 and J usage is TRBJ2-1; a possible D gene is TRBD2 (5 bases). Trimming cost V 5 bases and J 7 bases, with 18 bases left between them. The CDR3 consists of 14 residues. Germline values: CDR1 DFQATT, CDR2 SNEGSKA (reference sequence). The CDR3 DNA sequence: TGCAGTGCTGAAGGAGGACTGACCTTAAATGAGCAGTTCTTC. Translating gives CSAEGGLTLNEQFF.

This clonotype was observed a handful of times. The chain couples TRBV2 to TRBJ2-1; D not resolved. The CDR3 has 11 residues. V was pared by 9 bases and J by 10 bases, with 13 bases between. Germline V gene lookup returns CDR1 SNHLY and CDR2 FYNNEI. The CDR3 spells CARASGLEQFF. The DNA for the CDR3 is TGTGCCAGGGCCTCTGGCCTCGAGCAGTTCTTC.

The J gene is TRBJ2-3, the V gene TRBV20-1; D gene ambiguous. This CDR3 comprises 15 residues. V gave up 4 bases and J gave up 4 bases, with 18 bases separating them. Germline V lookup: CDR1 DFQATT, CDR2 SNEGSKA (reference sequence). The CDR3 reads CSAIVSGEWADTQYF. The CDR3 DNA sequence: TGCAGTGCTATCGTCTCCGGCGAGTGGGCAGATACGCAGTATTTT.

The chain carries TRBV4-2 and TRBJ1-1; 7 positions agree with TRBD1. J gave up 4 bases and V 0 bases, and 5 bases lay outside the gene matches. This CDR3 contains 15 residues. Germline CDR1 and CDR2: LGHNA and YNFKEQ. The CDR3 here is CASSQDLTGSTEAFF. For the CDR3, the DNA is TGTGCCAGCAGCCAAGATCTGACAGGGAGCACTGAAGCTTTCTTT.

The V call is TRBV29-1, the J call TRBJ1-1; unclear D gene. Per the germline V gene, CDR1 is SQVTM and CDR2 is ANQGSEA. V lost 6 bases, J lost 1 base, and 6 bases lay in between. CDR3 size: 11 residues. CDR3 sequence reads: CSVYRNTEAFF. CDR3 in DNA: TGCAGCGTATACAGGAACACTGAAGCTTTCTTT.

The V gene is TRBV4-3, the J gene TRBJ2-1; TRBD2 aligns across 14 bases. With 3 bases clipped from V and 7 bases from J, the junction kept 2 bases outside the gene matches. The CDR3 consists of 15 residues. Germline V gene sequence: CDR1 LGHNA, CDR2 YSLEER. CDR3 sequence: CASSHGTSGSNEQFF. The DNA of the CDR3 is TGCGCCAGCAGCCACGGGACTAGCGGGAGTAATGAGCAGTTCTTC.

This clonotype has more than one count but fewer than ten. This chain uses TRBV7-9 with TRBJ1-1; D is ambiguous. Germline values: CDR1 SEHNR, CDR2 FQNEAQ (reference sequence). This CDR3 has 13 amino acids. The germline V and J ends were trimmed by 3 bases and 4 bases, with 9 bases remaining between them. This CDR3 reads CASSLASSTEAFF. CDR3 bases: TGTGCCAGCAGCTTGGCCAGCAGCACTGAAGCTTTCTTT.

This clonotype has a count of ten or more. This chain connects TRBV30 to TRBJ2-1; 8 bases are shared with TRBD2. This CDR3 is built from 17 residues. The J segment lost 7 bases and the V segment lost 4 bases, leaving 18 bases of the junction unmatched. From germline, CDR1 is GTSNPN and CDR2 SVGIG (reference sequence). CDR3 sequence reads: CAWTGFFGSGVGNEQFF. The CDR3 nucleotides are TGTGCCTGGACGGGGTTTTTCGGTAGCGGGGTTGGGAATGAGCAGTTCTTC.

This clonotype was observed a few times. The chain recombines TRBV5-1 with TRBJ1-5; D not certain. Deletions cut 0 bases from V and 4 bases from J, with 11 bases between. This CDR3 contains 15 residues. Per germline, CDR1 SGHRS and CDR2 YFSETQ. The CDR3 region is CASSLGVNQNQPQHF. The CDR3 bases are TGCGCCAGCAGCTTGGGGGTGAACCAAAATCAGCCCCAGCATTTT. The full variable domain, its missing parts supplied by reference TRBV5-1 and TRBJ1-5, is KAGVTQTPRYLIKTRGQQVTLSCSPISGHRSVSWYQQTPGQGLQFLFEYFSETQRNKGNFPGRFSGRQFSNSRSEMNVSTLELGDSALYLCASSLGVNQNQPQHFGDGTRLSIL.

This clonotype was seen a handful of times. V usage is TRBV7-9 and J usage is TRBJ2-1; possibly TRBD1 or TRBD2 for D (5 bases each). This CDR3 has 15 residues. In germline, CDR1 is SEHNR, CDR2 FQNEAQ (reference sequence). V dropped 5 bases and J dropped 3 bases, with 14 bases sitting between them. The CDR3 protein is CASSIGATYYNEQFF. CDR3 nucleotide sequence: TGTGCCAGCAGCATCGGGGCGACCTACTACAATGAGCAGTTCTTC.

This chain uses TRBV21-1 with TRBJ2-4; the table's D call, TRBD1, was not checked against the DNA. TRBV21-1 is designated a pseudogene. The CDR3 has 15 residues. DNA of the CDR3: TGTGCCAGCACCTCGTACAGGGAAGTGAGGGACATTCAGTACTTC. As protein: CASTSYREVRDIQYF.

The V call is TRBV4-3, the J call TRBJ2-7; TRBD2 matches at 15 bases. Per germline, CDR1 LGHNA and CDR2 YSLEER. Trimming at V came to 3 bases and at J to 4 bases, leaving 4 bases not matched to a gene. This CDR3 contains 16 residues. The CDR3 loop is CASSHGLAGGEYEQYF. The CDR3, as DNA: TGCGCCAGCAGCCACGGACTAGCGGGGGGGGAATACGAGCAGTACTTC.

This clonotype was detected many times. The CDR3 region is CSVDLDPSSYNEQFF. CDR3 bases: TGCAGCGTTGACCTCGACCCGAGCTCCTACAATGAGCAGTTCTTC. The rearrangement links TRBV29-1 to TRBJ2-1; D not certain. The length of the CDR3 is 15 residues. V shed 3 bases and J shed 0 bases, with 12 bases lying between them. The germline CDR1 and CDR2 sequences are SQVTM and ANQGSEA.

For the CDR3, the DNA is TGTGCCAGCAGCCCGAGGTGGCAGGGGGGCCGCGAGCAGTACTTC. Amino acids: CASSPRWQGGREQYF. This rearrangement joins TRBV7-2 to TRBJ2-7; weak D call: TRBD1 (7 bases). V shed 5 bases and J shed 6 bases, with 20 bases lying between them. Germline values: CDR1 SGHTA, CDR2 FQGNSA. This CDR3 has 15 residues. The entire variable domain, with the rest obtained from reference TRBV7-2 and TRBJ2-7, is as follows: GAGVSQSPSNKVTEKGKDVELRCDPISGHTALYWYRQSLGQGLEFLIYFQGNSAPDKSGLPSDRFSAERTGGSVSTLTIQRTQQEDSAVYLCASSPRWQGGREQYFGPGTRLTVT.

V gene TRBV24-1 combines with J gene TRBJ1-1, with TRBD1 matching over 7 bases. The CDR3 covers 12 residues. The J segment lost 7 bases and the V segment lost 7 bases, leaving 5 bases of the junction unmatched. Germline CDR1 is KGHDR and CDR2 is SFDVKD. The CDR3 spells CATSQGGNEAFF. CDR3 sequence (DNA): TGTGCCACCAGCCAGGGGGGTAATGAAGCTTTCTTT.

This clonotype has only a few counts. The chain uses TRBV20-1 and TRBJ2-3; D is undetermined. The CDR3 sequence is 15 residues long. The V end lost 6 bases, the J end lost 5 bases, and 21 bases lay between the germline ends. CDR1 is DFQATT, CDR2 SNEGSKA, per germline (reference sequence). CDR3 bases: TGCAGTGCCCCTTCCCGTAGACACCGTGGAGATACGCAGTATTTT. This encodes CSAPSRRHRGDTQYF.

The chain recombines TRBV4-3 with TRBJ2-5, with a possible D match to TRBD2 (5 bases). Germline loops: CDR1 LGHNA, CDR2 YSLEER. The CDR3 spans 12 residues. Trimming left V 3 bases short and J 5 bases short, with 7 bases between. The CDR3 loop reads CASSQPGETQYF. CDR3 DNA: TGCGCCAGCAGCCAGCCGGGGGAGACCCAGTACTTC.

This chain joins TRBV6-5 and TRBJ1-5, with D perhaps matching TRBD1 (6 bases). Per the germline V gene, CDR1 is MNHEY and CDR2 is SVGAGI. The V end was cut by 5 bases, the J end by 5 bases, with 16 bases between. The CDR3 loop spans 15 amino acids. CDR3 protein: CASSMGGRGDQPQHF. The CDR3 DNA reads TGTGCCAGCAGTATGGGGGGCCGTGGCGATCAGCCCCAGCATTTT.

This clonotype was counted a few times. The chain recombines TRBV12-3 or TRBV12-4 with TRBJ1-1, with no clear D. The CDR3 runs 18 residues. With 6 bases removed from V and 3 bases from J, the gap between germline ends came to 26 bases. The CDR3 region is CASSRPDQTTIWDTEAFF. The CDR3 nucleotides are TGTGCCAGCAGCCGACCGGACCAGACTACGATATGGGACACTGAAGCTTTCTTT.

This clonotype appeared a few times. The chain joins TRBV25-1 to TRBJ1-2, with D possibly being TRBD1 (6 bases). Germline CDR1 and CDR2: MGHDK and SYGVNS. The V gene lost 2 bases and the J gene lost 4 bases, with 8 bases spanning the gap. The CDR3 is 13 residues long. The CDR3 reads CASSEQGTYGYTF. The DNA of the CDR3 is TGTGCCAGCAGTGAACAGGGGACCTATGGCTACACCTTC.

The rearrangement joins TRBV29-1 to TRBJ1-6; weak D call: TRBD1 (5 bases). The CDR3 is 14 amino acids. The germline V and J ends were trimmed by 0 bases and 6 bases, with 9 bases remaining between them. Germline V gene lookup returns CDR1 SQVTM and CDR2 ANQGSEA. Here the CDR3 DNA reads TGCAGCGTTGAAGATGGGGCTAGTAATTCACCCCTCCACTTT. This translates into CSVEDGASNSPLHF.

The V and J genes are TRBV7-2 and TRBJ2-2, with unresolved D. V lost 1 base, J lost 4 bases, and 13 bases lay in between. Per the germline V gene, CDR1 is SGHTA and CDR2 is FQGNSA. The CDR3 has 16 residues. The CDR3: CASSLGVRVFTGELFF. In DNA form, the CDR3 reads TGTGCCAGCAGCTTAGGTGTTAGGGTGTTCACCGGGGAGCTGTTTTTT.

The chain has TRBV10-3 and TRBJ2-7; a weak D match, TRBD1 (6 bases). Trimming took 4 bases from V and 2 from J, leaving 9 bases between them. The CDR3 extends over 13 amino acids. In germline, CDR1 is ENHRY, CDR2 SYGVKD. In nucleotides, the CDR3 is TGTGCCATCAGTGTTGGACAGACCTACGAGCAGTACTTC. This gives the protein CAISVGQTYEQYF.

This chain links TRBV7-2 with TRBJ1-2; D ambiguous. The CDR3 consists of 14 residues. The germline V gene has CDR1 SGHTA and CDR2 FQGNSA. Trimming left V 1 base short and J 4 bases short, with 10 bases between. The CDR3 region has the DNA TGTGCCAGCAGCTTAGAGCAACGGACCTATGGCTACACCTTC. Its protein product is CASSLEQRTYGYTF. Using reference TRBV7-2 and TRBJ1-2 for the parts outside the CDR3, the full variable domain is GAGVSQSPSNKVTEKGKDVELRCDPISGHTALYWYRQSLGQGLEFLIYFQGNSAPDKSGLPSDRFSAERTGGSVSTLTIQRTQQEDSAVYLCASSLEQRTYGYTFGSGTRLTVV.